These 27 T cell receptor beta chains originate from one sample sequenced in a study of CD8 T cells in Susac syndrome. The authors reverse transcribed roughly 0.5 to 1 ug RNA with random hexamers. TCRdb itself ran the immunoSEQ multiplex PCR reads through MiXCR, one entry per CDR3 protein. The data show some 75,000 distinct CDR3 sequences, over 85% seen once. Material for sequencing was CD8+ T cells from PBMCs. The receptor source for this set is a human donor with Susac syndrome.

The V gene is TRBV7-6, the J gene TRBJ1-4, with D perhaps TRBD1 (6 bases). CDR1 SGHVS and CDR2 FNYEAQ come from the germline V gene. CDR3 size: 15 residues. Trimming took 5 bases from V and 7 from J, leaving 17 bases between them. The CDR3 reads CASSPPGQAGEKLFF. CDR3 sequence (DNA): TGTGCCAGCAGCCCCCCGGGACAAGCAGGTGAAAAACTGTTTTTT.

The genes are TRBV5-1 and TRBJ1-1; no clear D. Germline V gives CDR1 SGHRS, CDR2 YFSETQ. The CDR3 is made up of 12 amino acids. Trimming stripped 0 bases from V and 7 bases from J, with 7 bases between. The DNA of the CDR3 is TGCGCCAGCAGCTTGGTGGGCGGTGAAGCTTTCTTT. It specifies CASSLVGGEAFF.

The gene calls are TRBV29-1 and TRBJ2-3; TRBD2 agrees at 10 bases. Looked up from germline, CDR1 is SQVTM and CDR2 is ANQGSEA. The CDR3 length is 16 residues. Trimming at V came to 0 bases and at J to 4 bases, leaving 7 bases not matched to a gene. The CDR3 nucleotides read TGCAGCGTTGAAGATCGGCGTAGCGGGAGGCCAGATACGCAGTATTTT. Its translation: CSVEDRRSGRPDTQYF.

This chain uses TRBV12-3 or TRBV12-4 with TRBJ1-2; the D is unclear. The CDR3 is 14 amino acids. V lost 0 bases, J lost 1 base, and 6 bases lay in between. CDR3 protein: CASSLAGFNYGYTF. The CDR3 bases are TGTGCCAGCAGTTTAGCCGGATTTAACTATGGCTACACCTTC.

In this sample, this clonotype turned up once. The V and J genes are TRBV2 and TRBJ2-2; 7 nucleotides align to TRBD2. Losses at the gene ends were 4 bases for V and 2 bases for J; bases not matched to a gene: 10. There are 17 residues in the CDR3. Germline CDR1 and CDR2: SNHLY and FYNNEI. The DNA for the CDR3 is TGTGCCAGCAGTGGGTTAGCGGGTAATGTCAACACCGGGGAGCTGTTTTTT. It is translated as CASSGLAGNVNTGELFF.

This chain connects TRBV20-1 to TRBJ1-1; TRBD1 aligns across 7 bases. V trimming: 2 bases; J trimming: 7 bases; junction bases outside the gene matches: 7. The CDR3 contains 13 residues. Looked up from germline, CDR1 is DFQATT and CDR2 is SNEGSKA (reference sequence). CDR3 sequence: CSARLQGWNEAFF. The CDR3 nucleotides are TGCAGTGCTAGATTACAGGGGTGGAATGAAGCTTTCTTT.

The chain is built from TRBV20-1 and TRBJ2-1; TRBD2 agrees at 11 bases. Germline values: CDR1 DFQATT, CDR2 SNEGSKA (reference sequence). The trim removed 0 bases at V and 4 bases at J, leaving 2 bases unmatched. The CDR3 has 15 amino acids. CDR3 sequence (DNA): TGCAGTGCTAGAGATCTAGCGGGGGGTTACAATGAGCAGTTCTTC. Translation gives CSARDLAGGYNEQFF.

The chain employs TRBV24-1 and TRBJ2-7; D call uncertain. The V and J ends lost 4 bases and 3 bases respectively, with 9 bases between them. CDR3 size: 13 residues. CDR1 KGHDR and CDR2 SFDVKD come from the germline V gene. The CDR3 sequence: CATSDSTNYEQYF. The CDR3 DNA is TGTGCCACCAGTGACTCTACTAACTACGAGCAGTACTTC.

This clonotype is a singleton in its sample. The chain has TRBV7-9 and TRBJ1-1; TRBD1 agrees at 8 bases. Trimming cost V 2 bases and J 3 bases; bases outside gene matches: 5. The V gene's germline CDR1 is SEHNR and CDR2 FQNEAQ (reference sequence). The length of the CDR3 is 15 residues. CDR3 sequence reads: CASSLQGAKDTEAFF. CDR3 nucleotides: TGTGCCAGCAGCTTACAGGGGGCTAAGGACACTGAAGCTTTCTTT.

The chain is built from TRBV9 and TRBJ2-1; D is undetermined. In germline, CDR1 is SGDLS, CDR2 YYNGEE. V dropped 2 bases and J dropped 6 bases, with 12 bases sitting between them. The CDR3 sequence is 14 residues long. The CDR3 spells CASSVWPLGNEQFF. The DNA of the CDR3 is TGTGCCAGCAGCGTTTGGCCCCTTGGCAATGAGCAGTTCTTC.

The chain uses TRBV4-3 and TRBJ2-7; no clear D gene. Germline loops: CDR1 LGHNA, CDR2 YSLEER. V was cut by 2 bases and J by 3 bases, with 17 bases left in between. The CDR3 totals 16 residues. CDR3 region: CASSQSPRLGRYEQYF. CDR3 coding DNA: TGCGCCAGCAGCCAATCCCCGAGACTTGGTCGCTACGAGCAGTACTTC.

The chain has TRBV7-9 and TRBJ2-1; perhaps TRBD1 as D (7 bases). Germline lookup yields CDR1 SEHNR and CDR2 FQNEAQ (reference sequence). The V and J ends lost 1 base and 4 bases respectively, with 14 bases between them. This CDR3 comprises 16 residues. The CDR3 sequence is CASSLGQGEVYNEQFF. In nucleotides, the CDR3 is TGTGCCAGCAGCTTAGGCCAGGGGGAGGTTTACAATGAGCAGTTCTTC.

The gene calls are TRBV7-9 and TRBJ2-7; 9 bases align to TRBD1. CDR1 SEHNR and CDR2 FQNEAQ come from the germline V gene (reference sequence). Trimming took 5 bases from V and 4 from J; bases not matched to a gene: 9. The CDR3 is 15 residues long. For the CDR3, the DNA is TGTGCCAGCAGCGCGGGACAGGGAGGTATTTACGAGCAGTACTTC. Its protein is CASSAGQGGIYEQYF.

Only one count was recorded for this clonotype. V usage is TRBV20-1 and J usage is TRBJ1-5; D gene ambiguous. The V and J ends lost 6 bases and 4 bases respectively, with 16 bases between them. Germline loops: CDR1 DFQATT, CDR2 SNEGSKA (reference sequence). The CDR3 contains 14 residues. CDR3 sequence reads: CSAQFPGLNQPQHF. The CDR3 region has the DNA TGCAGTGCACAATTTCCGGGCCTGAATCAGCCCCAGCATTTT.

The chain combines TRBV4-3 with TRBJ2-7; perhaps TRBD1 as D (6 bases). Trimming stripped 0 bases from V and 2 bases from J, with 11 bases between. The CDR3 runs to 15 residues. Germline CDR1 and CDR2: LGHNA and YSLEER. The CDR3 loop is CASSQENRVAYEQYF. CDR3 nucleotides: TGCGCCAGCAGCCAAGAAAACAGGGTGGCCTACGAGCAGTACTTC.

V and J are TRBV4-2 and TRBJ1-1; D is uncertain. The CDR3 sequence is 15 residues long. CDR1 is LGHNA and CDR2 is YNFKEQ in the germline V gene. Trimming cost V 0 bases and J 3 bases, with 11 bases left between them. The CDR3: CASSQDLSSYTEAFF. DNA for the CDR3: TGTGCCAGCAGCCAAGATCTGAGCTCCTACACTGAAGCTTTCTTT.

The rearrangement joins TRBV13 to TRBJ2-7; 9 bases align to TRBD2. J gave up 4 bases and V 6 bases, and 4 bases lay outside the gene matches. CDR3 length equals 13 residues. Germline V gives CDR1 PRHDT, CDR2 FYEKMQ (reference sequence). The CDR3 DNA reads TGTGCCAGCAGTTCAGCGGGGGGATACGAGCAGTACTTC. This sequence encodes CASSSAGGYEQYF.

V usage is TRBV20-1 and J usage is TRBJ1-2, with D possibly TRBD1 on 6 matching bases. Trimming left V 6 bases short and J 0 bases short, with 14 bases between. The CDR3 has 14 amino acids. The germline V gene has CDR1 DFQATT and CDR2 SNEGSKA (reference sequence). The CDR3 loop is CSATDSSANYGYTF. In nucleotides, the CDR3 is TGCAGTGCCACGGACAGTTCAGCTAACTATGGCTACACCTTC.

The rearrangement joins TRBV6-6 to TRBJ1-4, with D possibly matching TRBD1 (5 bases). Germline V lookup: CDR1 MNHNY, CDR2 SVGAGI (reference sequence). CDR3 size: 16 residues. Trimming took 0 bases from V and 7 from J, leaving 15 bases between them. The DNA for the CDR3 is TGTGCCAGCAGTTACTCGAGGGAGACGGGGGGTGAAAAACTGTTTTTT. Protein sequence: CASSYSRETGGEKLFF.

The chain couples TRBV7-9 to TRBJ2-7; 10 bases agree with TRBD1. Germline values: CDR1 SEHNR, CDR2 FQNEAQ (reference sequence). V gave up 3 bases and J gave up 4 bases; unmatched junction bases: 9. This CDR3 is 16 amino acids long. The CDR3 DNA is TGTGCCAGCAGCTTCGGACTCCCGGGACAGGGGTACGAGCAGTACTTC. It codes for CASSFGLPGQGYEQYF.

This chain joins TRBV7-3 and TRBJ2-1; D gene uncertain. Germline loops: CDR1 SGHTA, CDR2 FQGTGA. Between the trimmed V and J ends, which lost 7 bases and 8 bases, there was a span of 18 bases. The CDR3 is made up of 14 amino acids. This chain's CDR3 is CASKLGIQVDEQFF. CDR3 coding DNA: TGTGCCAGCAAACTGGGGATTCAGGTTGATGAGCAGTTCTTC.

CDR3 sequence: CASSQDALVADTQYF. In DNA form, the CDR3 reads TGCGCCAGCAGCCAAGATGCTCTGGTTGCAGATACGCAGTATTTT. The chain employs TRBV4-3 and TRBJ2-3; no clear D gene. Germline CDR1 reads LGHNA; CDR2 reads YSLEER. The CDR3 consists of 15 residues. V lost 0 bases and J lost 4, with 11 bases in between.

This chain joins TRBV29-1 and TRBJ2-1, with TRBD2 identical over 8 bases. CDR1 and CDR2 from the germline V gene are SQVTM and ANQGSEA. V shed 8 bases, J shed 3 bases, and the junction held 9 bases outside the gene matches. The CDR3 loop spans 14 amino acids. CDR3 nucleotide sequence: TGCAGCCACCGAGGTAGCGGGGTCTACAATGAGCAGTTCTTC. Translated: CSHRGSGVYNEQFF.

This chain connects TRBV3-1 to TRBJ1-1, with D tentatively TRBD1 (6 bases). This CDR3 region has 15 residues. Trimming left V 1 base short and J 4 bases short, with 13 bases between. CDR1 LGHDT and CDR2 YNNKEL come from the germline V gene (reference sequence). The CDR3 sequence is CASSQAGVRGTEAFF. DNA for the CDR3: TGTGCCAGCAGCCAAGCCGGCGTCAGGGGCACTGAAGCTTTCTTT.

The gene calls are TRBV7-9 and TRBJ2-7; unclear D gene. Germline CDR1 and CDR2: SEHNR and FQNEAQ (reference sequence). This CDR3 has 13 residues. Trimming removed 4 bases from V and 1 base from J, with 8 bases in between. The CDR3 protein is CASSSSGSYEQYF. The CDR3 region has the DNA TGTGCCAGCAGCTCTAGTGGATCCTACGAGCAGTACTTC.

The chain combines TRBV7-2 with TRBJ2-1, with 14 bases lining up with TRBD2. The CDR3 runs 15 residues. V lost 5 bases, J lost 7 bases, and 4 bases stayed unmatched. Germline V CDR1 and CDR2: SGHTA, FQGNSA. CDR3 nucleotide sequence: TGTGCCAGCAGCAAGGGACTAGCGGGGGAGAATGAGCAGTTCTTC. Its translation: CASSKGLAGENEQFF.

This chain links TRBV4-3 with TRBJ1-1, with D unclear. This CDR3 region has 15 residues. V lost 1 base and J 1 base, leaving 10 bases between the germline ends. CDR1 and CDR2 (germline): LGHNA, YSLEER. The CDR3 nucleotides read TGCGCCAGCAGCCAAGGATTGTTTGCGAACACTGAAGCTTTCTTT. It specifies CASSQGLFANTEAFF.